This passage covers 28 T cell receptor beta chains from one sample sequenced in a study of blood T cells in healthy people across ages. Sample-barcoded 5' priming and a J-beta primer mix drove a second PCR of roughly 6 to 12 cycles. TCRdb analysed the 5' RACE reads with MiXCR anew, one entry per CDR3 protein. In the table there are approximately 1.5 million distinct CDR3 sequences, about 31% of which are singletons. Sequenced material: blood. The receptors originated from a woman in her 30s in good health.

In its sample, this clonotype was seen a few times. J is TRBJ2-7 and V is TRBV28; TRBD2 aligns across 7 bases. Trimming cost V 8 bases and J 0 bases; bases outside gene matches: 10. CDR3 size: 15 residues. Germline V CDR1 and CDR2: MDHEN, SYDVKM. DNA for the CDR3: TGTGCCAGCGTATCCCCGGGGACTACCTCCTACGAGCAGTACTTC. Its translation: CASVSPGTTSYEQYF.

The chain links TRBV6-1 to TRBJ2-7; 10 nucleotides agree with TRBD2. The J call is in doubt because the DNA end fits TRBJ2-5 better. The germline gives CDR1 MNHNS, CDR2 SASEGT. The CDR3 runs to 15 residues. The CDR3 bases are TGTGCCAGCAACCCTAGCGGGGGCCTCAGGGAGACCCAGTACTTC. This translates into CASNPSGGLRETQYF.

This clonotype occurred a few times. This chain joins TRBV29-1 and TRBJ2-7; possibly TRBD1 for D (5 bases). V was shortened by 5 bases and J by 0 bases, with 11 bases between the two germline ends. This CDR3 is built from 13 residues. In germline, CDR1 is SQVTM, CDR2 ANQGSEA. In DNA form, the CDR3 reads TGCAGCGTTAACGGACACCACTCCTACGAGCAGTACTTC. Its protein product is CSVNGHHSYEQYF.

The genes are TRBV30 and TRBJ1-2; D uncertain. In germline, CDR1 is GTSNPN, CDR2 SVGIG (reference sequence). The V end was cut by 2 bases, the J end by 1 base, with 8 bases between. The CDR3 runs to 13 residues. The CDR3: CAWSLGSNYGYTF. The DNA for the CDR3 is TGTGCCTGGAGTTTAGGTAGTAACTATGGCTACACCTTC.

CDR3 coding DNA: TGCGCCAGTTCGAAGGACTCCACGGGGAATGAGCAGTACTTC. It yields the protein CASSKDSTGNEQYF. The chain carries TRBV5-1 and TRBJ2-5; a possible D gene is TRBD2 (5 bases). CDR3 length: 14 amino acids. V was shortened by 8 bases and J by 11 bases, with 25 bases between the two germline ends. The germline V gene encodes CDR1 SGHRS and CDR2 YFSETQ.

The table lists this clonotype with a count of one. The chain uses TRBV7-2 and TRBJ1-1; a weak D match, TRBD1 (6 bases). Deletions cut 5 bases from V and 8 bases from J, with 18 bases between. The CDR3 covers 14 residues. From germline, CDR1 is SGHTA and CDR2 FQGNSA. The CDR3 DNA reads TGTGCCAGCAGCCAGACTGCTTTGGGGGCAGAAGCTTTCTTT. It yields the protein CASSQTALGAEAFF.

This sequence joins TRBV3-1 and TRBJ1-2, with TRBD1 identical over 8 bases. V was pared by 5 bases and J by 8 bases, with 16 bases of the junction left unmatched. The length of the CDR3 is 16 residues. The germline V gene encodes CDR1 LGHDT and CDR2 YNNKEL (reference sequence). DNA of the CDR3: TGTGCCAGCAGCTCCCGGACAGGGACGGTTGGTAAGGGCTACACCTTC. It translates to CASSSRTGTVGKGYTF.

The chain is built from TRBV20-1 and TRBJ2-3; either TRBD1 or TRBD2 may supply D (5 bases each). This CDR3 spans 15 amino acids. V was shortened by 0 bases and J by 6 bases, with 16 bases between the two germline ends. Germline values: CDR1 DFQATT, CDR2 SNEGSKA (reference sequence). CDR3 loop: CSARDGGRVTDTQYF. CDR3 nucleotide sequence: TGCAGTGCTAGAGATGGGGGACGAGTCACGGATACGCAGTATTTT.

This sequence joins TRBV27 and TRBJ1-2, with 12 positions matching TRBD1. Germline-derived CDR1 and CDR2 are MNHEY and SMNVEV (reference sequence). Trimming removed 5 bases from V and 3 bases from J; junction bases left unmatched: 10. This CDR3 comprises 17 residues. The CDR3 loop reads CASSPIGTGGIYYGYTF. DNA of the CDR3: TGTGCCAGCAGTCCAATCGGGACAGGGGGCATCTACTATGGCTACACCTTC.

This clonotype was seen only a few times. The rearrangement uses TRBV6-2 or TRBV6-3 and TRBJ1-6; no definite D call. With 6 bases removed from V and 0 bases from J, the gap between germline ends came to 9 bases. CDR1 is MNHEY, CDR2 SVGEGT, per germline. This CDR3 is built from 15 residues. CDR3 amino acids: CASRGLSSYNSPLHF. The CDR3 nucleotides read TGTGCCAGCAGAGGTTTGAGCTCCTATAATTCACCCCTCCACTTT.

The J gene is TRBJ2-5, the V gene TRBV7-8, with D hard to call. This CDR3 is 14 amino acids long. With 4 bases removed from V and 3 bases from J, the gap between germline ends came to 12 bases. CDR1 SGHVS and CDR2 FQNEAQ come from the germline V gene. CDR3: CASSSLGAKETQYF. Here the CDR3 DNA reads TGTGCCAGCAGCTCCCTCGGTGCGAAAGAGACCCAGTACTTC.

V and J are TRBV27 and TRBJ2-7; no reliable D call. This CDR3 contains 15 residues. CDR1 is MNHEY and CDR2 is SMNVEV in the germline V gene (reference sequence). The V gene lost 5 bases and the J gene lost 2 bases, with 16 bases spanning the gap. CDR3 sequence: CASSPGPTVAYEQYF. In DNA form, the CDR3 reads TGTGCCAGCAGTCCAGGCCCGACGGTGGCCTACGAGCAGTACTTC.

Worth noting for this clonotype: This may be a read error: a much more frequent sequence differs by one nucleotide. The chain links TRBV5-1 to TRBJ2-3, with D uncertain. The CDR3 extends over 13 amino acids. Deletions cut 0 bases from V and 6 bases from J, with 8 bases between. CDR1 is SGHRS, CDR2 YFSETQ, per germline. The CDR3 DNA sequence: TGCGCCAGCAGCTTGGACACAATCGATACGCAGTATTTT. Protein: CASSLDTIDTQYF.

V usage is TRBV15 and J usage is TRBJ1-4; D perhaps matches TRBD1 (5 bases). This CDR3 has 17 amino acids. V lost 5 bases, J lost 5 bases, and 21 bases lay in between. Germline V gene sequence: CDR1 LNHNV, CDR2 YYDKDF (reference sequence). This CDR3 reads CATSYRDVRFLNEKLFF. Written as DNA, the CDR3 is TGTGCCACCAGCTACCGGGACGTAAGGTTTTTAAATGAAAAACTGTTTTTT. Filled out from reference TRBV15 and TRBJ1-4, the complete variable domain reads DAMVIQNPRYQVTQFGKPVTLSCSQTLNHNVMYWYQQKSSQAPKLLFHYYDKDFNNEADTPDNFQSRRPNTSFCFLDIRSPGLGDTAMYLCATSYRDVRFLNEKLFFGSGTQLSVL.

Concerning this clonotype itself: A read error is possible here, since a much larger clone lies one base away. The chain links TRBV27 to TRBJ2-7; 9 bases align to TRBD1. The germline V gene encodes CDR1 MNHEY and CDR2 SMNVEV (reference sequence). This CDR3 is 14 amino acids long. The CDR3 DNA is TGTGCCGGCAGCCGCGGACAGGGGTCCTACGAGCAGTACTTC. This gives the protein CAGSRGQGSYEQYF.

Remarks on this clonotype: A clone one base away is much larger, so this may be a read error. The CDR3 DNA reads TGCAGGGCTAGGGACCTTACCTATGGCTACACCTTC. This gives the protein CRARDLTYGYTF. This chain uses TRBV20-1 with TRBJ1-2; maybe TRBD1 (5 bases). The CDR3 contains 12 residues. From germline, CDR1 is DFQATT and CDR2 SNEGSKA (reference sequence).

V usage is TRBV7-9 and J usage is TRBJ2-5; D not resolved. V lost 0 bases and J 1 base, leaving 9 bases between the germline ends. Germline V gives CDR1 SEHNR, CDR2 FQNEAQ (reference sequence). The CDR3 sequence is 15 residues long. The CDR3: CASSLALTAQETQYF. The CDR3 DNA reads TGTGCCAGCAGCTTAGCGCTCACAGCCCAAGAGACCCAGTACTTC.

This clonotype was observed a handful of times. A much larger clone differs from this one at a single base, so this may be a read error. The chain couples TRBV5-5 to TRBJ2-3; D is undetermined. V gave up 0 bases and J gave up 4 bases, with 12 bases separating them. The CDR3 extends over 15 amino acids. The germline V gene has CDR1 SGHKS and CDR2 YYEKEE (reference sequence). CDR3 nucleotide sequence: TGTGCCAGCAGCTTGGTAGCCATAGACGCAGATACGCAGTATTTT. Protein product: CASSLVAIDADTQYF.

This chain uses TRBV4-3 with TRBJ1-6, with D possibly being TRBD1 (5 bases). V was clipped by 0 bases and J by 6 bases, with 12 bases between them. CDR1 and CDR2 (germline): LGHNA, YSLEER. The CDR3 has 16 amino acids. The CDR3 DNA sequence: TGCGCCAGCAGCCAAGATGGGGCCGCAGCTAATTCACCCCTCCACTTT. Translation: CASSQDGAAANSPLHF.

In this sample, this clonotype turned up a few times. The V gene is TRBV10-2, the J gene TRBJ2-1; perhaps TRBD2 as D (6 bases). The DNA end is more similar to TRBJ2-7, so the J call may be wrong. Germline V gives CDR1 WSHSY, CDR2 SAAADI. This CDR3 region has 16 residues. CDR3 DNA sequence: TGCGCCAGCAGTGAGCGGTTCGGGGGAGGTTGCTACGAGCAGTACTTC. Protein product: CASSERFGGGCYEQYF.

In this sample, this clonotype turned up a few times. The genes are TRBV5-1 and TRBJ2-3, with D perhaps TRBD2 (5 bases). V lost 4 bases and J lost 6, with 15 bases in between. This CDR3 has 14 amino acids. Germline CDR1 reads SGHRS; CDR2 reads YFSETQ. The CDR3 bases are TGCGCCAGCAGCGAGGGCCTAAAAAGGGATACGCAGTATTTT. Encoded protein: CASSEGLKRDTQYF.

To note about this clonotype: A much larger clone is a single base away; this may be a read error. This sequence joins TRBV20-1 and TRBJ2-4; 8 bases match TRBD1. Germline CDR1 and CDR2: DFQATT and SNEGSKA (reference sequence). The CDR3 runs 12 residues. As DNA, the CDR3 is TGCAGAACAAGGGACAGGAGTGGGGAGCAGTACTTC. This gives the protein CRTRDRSGEQYF.

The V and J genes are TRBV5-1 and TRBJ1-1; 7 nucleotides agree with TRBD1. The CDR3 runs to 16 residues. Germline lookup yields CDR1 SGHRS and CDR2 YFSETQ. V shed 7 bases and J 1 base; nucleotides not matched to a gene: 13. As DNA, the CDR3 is TGCGCCAGCGCCAACAAAGGGGGCAGGGGGAACACTGAAGCTTTCTTT. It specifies CASANKGGRGNTEAFF.

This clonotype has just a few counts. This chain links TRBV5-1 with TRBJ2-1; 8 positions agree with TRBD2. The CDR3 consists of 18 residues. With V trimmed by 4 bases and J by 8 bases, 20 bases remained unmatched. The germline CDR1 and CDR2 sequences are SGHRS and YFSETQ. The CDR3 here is CASSLNSPGGPGGDEQFF. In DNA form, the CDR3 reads TGCGCCAGCAGCCTGAATTCCCCGGGAGGGCCGGGGGGCGATGAGCAGTTCTTC.

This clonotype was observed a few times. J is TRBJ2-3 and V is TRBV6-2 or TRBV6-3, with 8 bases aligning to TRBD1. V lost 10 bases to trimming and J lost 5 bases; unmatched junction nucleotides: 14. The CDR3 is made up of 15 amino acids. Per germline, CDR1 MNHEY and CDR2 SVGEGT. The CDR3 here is CATPFRGPVEDTQYF. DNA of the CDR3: TGTGCCACCCCATTCAGGGGGCCAGTTGAAGATACGCAGTATTTT.

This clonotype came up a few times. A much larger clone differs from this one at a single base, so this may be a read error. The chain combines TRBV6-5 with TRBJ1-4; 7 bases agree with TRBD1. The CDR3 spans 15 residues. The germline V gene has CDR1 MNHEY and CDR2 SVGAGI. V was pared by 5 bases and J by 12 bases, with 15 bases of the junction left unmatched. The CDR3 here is CASSTGTVPGSQLFF. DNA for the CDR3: TGTGCCAGCAGTACGGGGACAGTCCCAGGAAGTCAACTGTTTTTT.

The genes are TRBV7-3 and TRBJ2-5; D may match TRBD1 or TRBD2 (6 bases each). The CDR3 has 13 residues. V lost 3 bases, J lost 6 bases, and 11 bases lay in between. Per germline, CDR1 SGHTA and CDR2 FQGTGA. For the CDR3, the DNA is TGTGCCAGCAGCTTCGGAGGGGGGCAGACCCAGTACTTC. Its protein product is CASSFGGGQTQYF.

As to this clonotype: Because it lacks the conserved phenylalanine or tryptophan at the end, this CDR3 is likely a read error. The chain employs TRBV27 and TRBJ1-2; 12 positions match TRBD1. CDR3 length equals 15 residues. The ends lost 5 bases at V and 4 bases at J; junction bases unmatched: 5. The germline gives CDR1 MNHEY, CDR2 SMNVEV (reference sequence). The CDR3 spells CASSPGTGGFYGYTC. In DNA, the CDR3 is TGTGCCAGCAGTCCCGGGACAGGGGGCTTCTATGGCTACACCTGC.